This T cell receptor (beta chain) derives from a study of read filtering for tumor transcriptome and immune sequencing. This clonotype was seen many times. Looked up from germline, CDR1 is DFQATT and CDR2 is SNEGSKA (reference sequence). The CDR3 sequence is 16 residues long. Deletions cut 1 base from V and 0 bases from J, with 15 bases between. The library was built from about 400 ng RNA with molecular barcoded adaptors for alpha/delta and beta/gamma chains. MiXCR, applied by TCRdb to the reads, yields one record per CDR3 protein. The data contain 35,000 to 40,000 distinct CDR3 sequences, roughly 13% of them singletons.

The sequencing sample was made of a population of CD138-negative cells sorted from bone marrow. V and J are TRBV20-1 and TRBJ1-2; maybe TRBD1 (5 bases). This clonotype originated in a donor older than 35 with multiple myeloma. CDR3 DNA: TGCAGTGCTAGAGGACAGTACCTCGTATCTAACTATGGCTACACCTTC. Its translation: CSARGQYLVSNYGYTF.